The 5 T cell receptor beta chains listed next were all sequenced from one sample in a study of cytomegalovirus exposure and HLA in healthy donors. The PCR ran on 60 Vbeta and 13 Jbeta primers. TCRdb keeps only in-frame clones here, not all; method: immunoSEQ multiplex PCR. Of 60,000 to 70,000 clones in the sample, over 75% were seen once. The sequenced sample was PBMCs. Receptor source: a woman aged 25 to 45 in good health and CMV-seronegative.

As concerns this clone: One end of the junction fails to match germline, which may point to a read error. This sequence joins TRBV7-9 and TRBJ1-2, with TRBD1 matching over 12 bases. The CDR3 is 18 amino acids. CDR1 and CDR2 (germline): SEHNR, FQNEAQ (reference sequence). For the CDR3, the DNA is TGTGCCAGCAGCCTAGCTGGGGGACAGGGGGCGCGGGGCTATGGCTACACCTTC. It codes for CASSLAGGQGARGYGYTF.

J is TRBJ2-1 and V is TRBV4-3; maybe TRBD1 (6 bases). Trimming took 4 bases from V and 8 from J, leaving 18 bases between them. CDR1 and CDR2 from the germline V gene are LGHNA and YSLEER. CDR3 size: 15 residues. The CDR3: CASSRQGNEPDEQFF. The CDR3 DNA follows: TGCGCCAGCAGCCGGCAGGGGAACGAACCCGATGAGCAGTTCTTC.

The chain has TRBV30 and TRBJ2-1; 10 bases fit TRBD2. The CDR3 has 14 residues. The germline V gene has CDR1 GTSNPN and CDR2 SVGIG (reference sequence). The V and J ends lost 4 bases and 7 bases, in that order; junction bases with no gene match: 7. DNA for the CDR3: TGTGCCTGGAAGGAACTAGCGGGGCTTAATGAGCAGTTCTTC. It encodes CAWKELAGLNEQFF.

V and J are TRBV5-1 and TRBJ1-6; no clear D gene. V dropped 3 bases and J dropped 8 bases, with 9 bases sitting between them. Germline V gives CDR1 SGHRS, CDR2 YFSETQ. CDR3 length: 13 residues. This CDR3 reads CASSYGWDSPLHF. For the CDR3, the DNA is TGCGCCAGCAGCTACGGGTGGGATTCACCCCTCCACTTT.

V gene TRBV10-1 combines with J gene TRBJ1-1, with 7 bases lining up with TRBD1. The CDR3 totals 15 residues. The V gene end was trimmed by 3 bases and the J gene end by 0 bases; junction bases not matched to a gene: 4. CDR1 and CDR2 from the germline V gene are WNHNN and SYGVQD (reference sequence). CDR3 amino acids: CASSDSTGMNTEAFF. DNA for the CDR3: TGCGCCAGCAGTGATTCGACAGGGATGAACACTGAAGCTTTCTTT.